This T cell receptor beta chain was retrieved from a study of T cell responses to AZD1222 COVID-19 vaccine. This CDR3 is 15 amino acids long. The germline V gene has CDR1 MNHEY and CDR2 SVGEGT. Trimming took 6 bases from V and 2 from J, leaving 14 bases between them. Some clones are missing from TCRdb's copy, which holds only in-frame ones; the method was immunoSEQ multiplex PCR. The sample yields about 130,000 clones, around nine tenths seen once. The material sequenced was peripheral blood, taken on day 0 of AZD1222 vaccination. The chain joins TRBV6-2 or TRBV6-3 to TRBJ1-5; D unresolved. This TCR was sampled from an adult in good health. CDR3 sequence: CASSPGPRGNQPQHF. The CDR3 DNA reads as TGTGCCAGCAGCCCTGGGCCGAGGGGCAATCAGCCCCAGCATTTT.